Listed below are T cell receptor beta chains from one sample, sequenced in a study of cytomegalovirus exposure and HLA in healthy donors. Produced via immunoSEQ multiplex PCR; TCRdb's table is partial and in-frame only. The sample contains over 95,000 clones, about 79% of which appear only once. Sequencing was carried out using PBMCs. All receptors come from a human donor in good health. CDR3s include the opening cysteine and the closing phenylalanine or tryptophan. D genes are given only for firm matches. Size values are once, few and many counts, or a class for expanded clones, and some rows have none.

j_gene	v_gene	abundance	d_gene	CDR3aa	CDR3nt
TRBJ1-4	TRBV6-6	-	-	CASSNMEANEKLFF	TGTGCCAGCAGCAACATGGAGGCTAATGAAAAACTGTTTTTT
TRBJ1-5	TRBV21-1	-	-	CASSKGGWGDRGPYSNQPQHF	TGTGCCAGCAGCAAAGGGGGATGGGGGGACAGGGGTCCCTATAGCAATCAGCCCCAGCATTTT
TRBJ2-5	TRBV28	-	TRBD2	CATPSGGGGGYQETQYF	TGTGCCACTCCTAGCGGGGGGGGAGGGGGGTACCAAGAGACCCAGTACTTC
TRBJ2-7	TRBV6-5	few	TRBD1	CASSYADRASGEQYF	TGTGCCAGCAGCTACGCGGACAGGGCCTCGGGTGAGCAGTACTTC
TRBJ2-7	TRBV27	-	-	CASSLSTAGPEQYF	TGTGCCAGCAGTTTATCCACGGCAGGCCCCGAGCAGTACTTC
TRBJ1-3	TRBV2	few	TRBD1	CASSEWGQGVLQVSGNTIYF	TGTGCCAGCAGTGAATGGGGACAGGGGGTCTTACAAGTCTCTGGAAACACCATATATTTT
TRBJ1-2	TRBV30	few	-	CAWSDIRGGADGYTF	TGTGCCTGGAGTGACATTCGAGGGGGGGCGGATGGCTACACCTTC
TRBJ2-2	TRBV5-6	once	TRBD2	CASSWGTSGPEGELFF	TGTGCCAGCAGCTGGGGGACTAGCGGGCCGGAGGGGGAGCTGTTTTTT
TRBJ2-2	TRBV5-1	-	-	CASSQGFGELFF	TGCGCCAGCAGCCAGGGGTTCGGGGAGCTGTTTTTT
TRBJ2-7	TRBV5-1	once	-	CASSARGYEQYF	TGCGCCAGCAGCGCGAGAGGCTACGAGCAGTACTTC
TRBJ2-1	TRBV10-2	-	TRBD2	CASSLAGGYEQFF	TGCGCCAGCAGTCTAGCGGGGGGGTATGAGCAGTTCTTC
TRBJ2-3	TRBV29-1	few	TRBD2	CSIVGSGGSTDTQYF	TGCAGCATTGTAGGTAGCGGGGGGTCTACAGATACGCAGTATTTT
TRBJ2-5	TRBV7-2	-	-	CASSLLLQETQYF	TGTGCCAGCAGCTTGCTACTACAAGAGACCCAGTACTTC
TRBJ1-2	TRBV7-2	-	-	CASSNPPGNYGYTF	TGTGCCAGCAGCAATCCCCCAGGAAACTATGGCTACACCTTC
TRBJ1-6	TRBV7-3	-	-	CASSLGERNSPLHF	TGTGCCAGCAGCTTAGGGGAGAGGAATTCACCCCTCCACTTT
TRBJ2-6	TRBV6-1	-	-	CASSAGMSGANVLTF	TGTGCCAGCAGTGCAGGGATGTCTGGGGCCAACGTCCTGACTTTC
TRBJ2-3	TRBV7-7	-	TRBD2	CASSLGGTTDTQYF	TGTGCTAGCAGCTTGGGGGGGACCACAGATACGCAGTATTTT
TRBJ2-2	TRBV9	-	TRBD1	CASSVAQPGTGGTGELFF	TGTGCCAGCAGCGTAGCCCAACCCGGGACAGGGGGTACCGGGGAGCTGTTTTTT
TRBJ1-5	TRBV29-1	-	TRBD1	CSVAGTDNQPQHF	TGCAGCGTTGCAGGGACAGACAATCAGCCCCAGCATTTT
TRBJ2-5	TRBV6-1	-	-	CASRLDTSRETQYF	TGTGCCAGCAGACTGGACACCTCCCGGGAGACCCAGTACTTC
TRBJ1-5	TRBV5-6	-	TRBD1	CASSSTGGKGNQPQHF	TGTGCCAGCAGCTCCACAGGGGGCAAGGGCAATCAGCCCCAGCATTTT
TRBJ2-3	TRBV2	few	-	CASRLESGLNTQYF	TGTGCCAGCCGTCTGGAATCAGGTTTGAATACGCAGTATTTT
TRBJ1-5	TRBV7-2	few	-	CASSLGPGKQPQHF	TGTGCCAGCAGCTTAGGGCCAGGGAAACAGCCCCAGCATTTT
TRBJ2-1	TRBV29-1	-	TRBD2	CSVRTSGTNNNEQFF	TGCAGCGTGCGGACTAGCGGGACGAATAACAATGAGCAGTTCTTC
TRBJ2-5	TRBV10-2	-	TRBD1	CASSEDRGYQETQYF	TGCGCCAGCAGTGAAGACAGGGGGTACCAAGAGACCCAGTACTTC
TRBJ1-2	TRBV7-2	-	-	CASSPPRGTSYGYTF	TGTGCCAGCAGCCCTCCCCGTGGGACATCGTATGGCTACACCTTC
TRBJ2-2	TRBV2	once	-	CASIYSFGAGELFF	TGTGCCAGCATTTACTCGTTCGGTGCCGGGGAGCTGTTTTTT
TRBJ1-4	TRBV5-6	once	TRBD1	CASSRDRVFEKLFF	TGTGCCAGCAGCAGAGACAGGGTCTTTGAAAAACTGTTTTTT
TRBJ2-2	TRBV4-1	-	-	CASSQDSRSGELFF	TGCGCCAGCAGCCAAGATTCCCGGAGTGGGGAGCTGTTTTTT
TRBJ1-5	TRBV19	-	-	CASSNRGNQPQHF	TGTGCCAGTAGTAACAGGGGCAATCAGCCCCAGCATTTT
TRBJ2-7	TRBV28	-	-	CASSSIGGPENEQYF	TGTGCCAGCAGTTCAATTGGGGGCCCAGAGAACGAGCAGTACTTC
TRBJ2-1	TRBV6-5	-	-	CASKSSLNEQFF	TGTGCCAGCAAATCCAGTCTCAATGAGCAGTTCTTC
TRBJ1-2	TRBV10-3	-	-	CATKREQGNYGYTF	TGTGCCACAAAGAGGGAACAGGGCAACTATGGCTACACCTTC
TRBJ2-1	TRBV18	-	-	CASSPLRANEQFF	TGTGCCAGCTCACCACTGAGGGCGAATGAGCAGTTCTTC
TRBJ2-3	TRBV5-4	once	-	CASSSGLRGNTQYF	TGTGCCAGCAGCTCCGGACTCCGGGGAAATACGCAGTATTTT
TRBJ2-7	TRBV7-8	-	TRBD1	CASSPRQGRANSYEQYF	TGTGCCAGCAGCCCTAGACAGGGAAGGGCCAATTCCTACGAGCAGTACTTC
TRBJ2-1	TRBV5-5	-	-	CASSLWTAPEQFF	TGTGCCAGCAGCTTGTGGACTGCCCCGGAGCAGTTCTTC
TRBJ2-7	TRBV13	-	TRBD1	CASSRDRVDYEQYF	TGTGCCAGCAGCCGCGACAGGGTAGACTACGAGCAGTACTTC
TRBJ1-4	TRBV5-1	-	-	CASSPGGQRNEKLFF	TGCGCCAGCAGCCCGGGAGGACAGAGGAATGAAAAACTGTTTTTT
TRBJ2-3	TRBV11-2	-	-	CASSLTFRLSTDTQYF	TGTGCCAGCAGCTTAACCTTCAGGCTTTCTACAGATACGCAGTATTTT
TRBJ2-5	TRBV7-9	few	-	CASSQGLQETQYF	TGTGCCAGCAGCCAGGGACTCCAAGAGACCCAGTACTTC